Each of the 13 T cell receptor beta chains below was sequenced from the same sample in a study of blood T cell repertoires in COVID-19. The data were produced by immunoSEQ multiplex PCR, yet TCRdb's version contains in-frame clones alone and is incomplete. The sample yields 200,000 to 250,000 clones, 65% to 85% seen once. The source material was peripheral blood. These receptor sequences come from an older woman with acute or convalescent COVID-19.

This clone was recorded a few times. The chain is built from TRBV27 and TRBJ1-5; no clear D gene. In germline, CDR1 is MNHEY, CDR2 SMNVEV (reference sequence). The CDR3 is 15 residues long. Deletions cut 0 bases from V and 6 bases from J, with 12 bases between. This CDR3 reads CASSLSRGSGQPQHF. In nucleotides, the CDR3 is TGTGCCAGCAGTTTATCCCGGGGAAGCGGTCAGCCCCAGCATTTT.

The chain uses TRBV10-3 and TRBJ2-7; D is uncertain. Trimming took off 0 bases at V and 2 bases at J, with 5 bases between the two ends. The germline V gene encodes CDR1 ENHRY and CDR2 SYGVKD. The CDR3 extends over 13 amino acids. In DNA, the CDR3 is TGTGCCATCAGTGAGTCGCAGACCTACGAGCAGTACTTC. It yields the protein CAISESQTYEQYF.

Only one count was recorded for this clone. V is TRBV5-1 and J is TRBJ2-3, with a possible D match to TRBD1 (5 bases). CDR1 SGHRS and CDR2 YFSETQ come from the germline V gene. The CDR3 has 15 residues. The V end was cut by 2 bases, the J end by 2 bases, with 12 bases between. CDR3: CASSLSGALTDTQYF. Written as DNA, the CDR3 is TGCGCCAGCAGCTTATCTGGGGCACTCACAGATACGCAGTATTTT.

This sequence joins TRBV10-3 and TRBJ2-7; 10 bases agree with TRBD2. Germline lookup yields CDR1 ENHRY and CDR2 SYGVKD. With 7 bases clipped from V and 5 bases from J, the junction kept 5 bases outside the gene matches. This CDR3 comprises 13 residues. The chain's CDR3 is CAINIAGGDEQYF. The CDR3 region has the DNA TGTGCCATCAACATAGCGGGGGGTGACGAGCAGTACTTC.

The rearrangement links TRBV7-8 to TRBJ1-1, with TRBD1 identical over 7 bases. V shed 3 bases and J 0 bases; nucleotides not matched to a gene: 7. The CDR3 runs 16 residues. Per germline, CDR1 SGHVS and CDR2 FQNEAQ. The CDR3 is CASSFRRGQMNTEAFF. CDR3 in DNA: TGTGCCAGCAGCTTTCGGCGGGGACAGATGAACACTGAAGCTTTCTTT.

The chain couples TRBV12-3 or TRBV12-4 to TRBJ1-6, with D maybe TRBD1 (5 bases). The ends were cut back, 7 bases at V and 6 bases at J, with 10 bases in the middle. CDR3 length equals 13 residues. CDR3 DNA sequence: TGTGCCAGCAAGCAGGGCGCTAATTCACCCCTCCACTTT. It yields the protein CASKQGANSPLHF.

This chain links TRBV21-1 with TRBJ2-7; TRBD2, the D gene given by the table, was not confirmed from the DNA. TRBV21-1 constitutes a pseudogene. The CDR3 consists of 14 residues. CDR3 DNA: TGTGCCAGCCGAAAGGAGGGGTGTGTCTACGAGCAGTACTTC. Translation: CASRKEGCVYEQYF.

The chain's CDR3 is CSVRGTSGTEAFF. CDR3 DNA sequence: TGCAGCGTTCGAGGGACTAGCGGCACTGAAGCTTTCTTT. The J gene is TRBJ1-1, the V gene TRBV29-1, with D tentatively TRBD1 (5 bases). Germline CDR1 SQVTM, CDR2 ANQGSEA. V lost 5 bases to trimming and J lost 4 bases, with 14 bases between them. The CDR3 loop spans 13 amino acids.

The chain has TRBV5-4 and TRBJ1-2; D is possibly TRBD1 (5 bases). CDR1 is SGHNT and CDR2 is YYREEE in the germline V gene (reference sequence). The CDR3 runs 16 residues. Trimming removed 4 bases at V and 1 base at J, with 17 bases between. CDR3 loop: CASSPPGAGRNYGYTF. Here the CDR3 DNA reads TGTGCCAGCAGCCCACCTGGGGCAGGGCGTAACTATGGCTACACCTTC.

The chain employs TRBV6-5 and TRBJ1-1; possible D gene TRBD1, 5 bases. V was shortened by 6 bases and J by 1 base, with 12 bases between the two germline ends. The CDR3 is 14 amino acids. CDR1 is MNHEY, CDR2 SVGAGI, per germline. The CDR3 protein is CASSHRDWNTEAFF. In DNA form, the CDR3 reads TGTGCCAGCAGCCACCGGGACTGGAACACTGAAGCTTTCTTT.

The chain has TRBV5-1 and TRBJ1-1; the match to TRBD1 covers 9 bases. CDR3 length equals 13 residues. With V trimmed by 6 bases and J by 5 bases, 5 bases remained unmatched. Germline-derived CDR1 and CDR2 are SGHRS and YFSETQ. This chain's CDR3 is CASTGQGETEAFF. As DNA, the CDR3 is TGCGCCAGCACGGGACAGGGTGAAACTGAAGCTTTCTTT.

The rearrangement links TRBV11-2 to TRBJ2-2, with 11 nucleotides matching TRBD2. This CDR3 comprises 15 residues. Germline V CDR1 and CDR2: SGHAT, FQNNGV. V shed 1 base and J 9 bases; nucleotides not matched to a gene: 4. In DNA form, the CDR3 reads TGTGCCAGCAGCTTAGTAGCGGGGGGGCTTCGGGAGCTGTTTTTT. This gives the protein CASSLVAGGLRELFF.

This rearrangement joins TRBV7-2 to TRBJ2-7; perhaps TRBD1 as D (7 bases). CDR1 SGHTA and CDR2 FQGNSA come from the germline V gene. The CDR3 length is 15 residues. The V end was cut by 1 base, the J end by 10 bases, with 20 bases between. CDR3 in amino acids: CASSLVGGQIVNQYF. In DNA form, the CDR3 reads TGTGCCAGCAGCTTAGTCGGGGGACAGATCGTTAATCAGTACTTC.